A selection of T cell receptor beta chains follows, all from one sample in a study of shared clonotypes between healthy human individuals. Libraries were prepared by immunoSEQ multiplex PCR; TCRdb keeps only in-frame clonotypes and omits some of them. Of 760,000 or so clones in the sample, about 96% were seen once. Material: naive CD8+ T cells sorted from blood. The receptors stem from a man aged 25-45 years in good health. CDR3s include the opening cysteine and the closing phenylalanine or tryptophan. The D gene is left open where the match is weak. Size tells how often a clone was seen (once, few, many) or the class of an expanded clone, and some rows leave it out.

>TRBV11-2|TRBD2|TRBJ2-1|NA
TGTGCCAGCAGCCCTCGGGCGGGAGCCTACAATGAGCAGTTCTTC
CASSPRAGAYNEQFF
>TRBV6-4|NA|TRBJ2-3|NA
TGTGCCAGCAGTGACGGGGGCGGAAGCACAGATACGCAGTATTTT
CASSDGGGSTDTQYF
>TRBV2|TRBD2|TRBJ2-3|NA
TGTGCCAGCAGCGCACTTGTCAGCGGGAGCGCCACAGATACGCAGTATTTT
CASSALVSGSATDTQYF
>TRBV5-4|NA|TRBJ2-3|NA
TGTGCCAGCAGCTTGGATAGGATACCAGATACGCAGTATTTT
CASSLDRIPDTQYF
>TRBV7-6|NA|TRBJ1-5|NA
TGTGCCAGCAGCTTAGAGGAGGGTAATCAGCCCCAGCATTTT
CASSLEEGNQPQHF
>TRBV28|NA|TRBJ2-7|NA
TGTGCCAGCAGCATCATGGCGATTGGGCAATACGAGCAGTACTTC
CASSIMAIGQYEQYF
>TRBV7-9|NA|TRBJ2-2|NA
TGTGCCAGCAGCTTAGCGATGGGGGCCGGCGGGGAGCTGTTTTTT
CASSLAMGAGGELFF
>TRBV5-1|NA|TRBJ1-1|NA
TGCGCCAGCAGCTTGGAGGGCCGCGAAGGGACTGAAGCTTTCTTT
CASSLEGREGTEAFF
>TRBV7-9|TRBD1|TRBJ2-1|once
TGTGCCAGCAGCACCCGGGACAGGGGCCGCTCGGAGCAGTTCTTC
CASSTRDRGRSEQFF
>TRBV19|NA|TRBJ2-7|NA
TGTGCCAGTAGTGGCCTGGGACTTCACTACGAGCAGTACTTC
CASSGLGLHYEQYF
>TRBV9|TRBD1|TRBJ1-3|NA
TGTGCCAGCAGCGCCAGGACAGGGTTAGGAAACACCATATATTTT
CASSARTGLGNTIYF
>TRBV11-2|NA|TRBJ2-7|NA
TGTGCCAGCAGCTTAGATCCCACTGCCACCTACGAGCAGTACTTC
CASSLDPTATYEQYF
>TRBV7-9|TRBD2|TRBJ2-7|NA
TGTGCCAGCAGGAAACTTAGCGGGCCGAGCTCCTACGAGCAGTACTTC
CASRKLSGPSSYEQYF
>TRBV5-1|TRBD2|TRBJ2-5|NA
TGCGCCAGCAGCCACAAACTAGCGGGAGGGGGGACCCAGTACTTC
CASSHKLAGGGTQYF
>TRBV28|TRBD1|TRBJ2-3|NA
TGTGCCAGCAGTCCGCGTTACAGGGGGCGCATAGATACGCAGTATTTT
CASSPRYRGRIDTQYF
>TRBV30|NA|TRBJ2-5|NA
TGTGCCTGGTCGGTCAGTGAAGAGACCCAGTACTTC
CAWSVSEETQYF
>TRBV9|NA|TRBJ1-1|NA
TGTGCCAGCACGAGGGCCCCGAACACTGAAGCTTTCTTT
CASTRAPNTEAFF
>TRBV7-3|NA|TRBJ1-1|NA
TGTGCCAGCAGCTTAGGGGCATCGAACACTGAAGCTTTCTTT
CASSLGASNTEAFF
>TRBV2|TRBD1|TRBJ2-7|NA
TGTGCCAGCGACCCGGGACAGGGGGGCTACGAGCAGTACTTC
CASDPGQGGYEQYF
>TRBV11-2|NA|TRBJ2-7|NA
TGTGCCAGCAGCTCCGGGGCAAACGAGCAGTACTTC
CASSSGANEQYF
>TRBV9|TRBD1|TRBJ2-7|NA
TGTGCCAGCAGCCTGGGACAGGGGGCCTACGAGCAGTACTTC
CASSLGQGAYEQYF
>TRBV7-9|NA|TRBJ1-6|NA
TGTGCCAGCAGCTTAGATAGTTATAATTCACCCCTCCACTTT
CASSLDSYNSPLHF
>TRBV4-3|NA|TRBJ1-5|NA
TGCGCCAGCAGCCAAGATTCCTCCCAGCCCCAGCATTTT
CASSQDSSQPQHF
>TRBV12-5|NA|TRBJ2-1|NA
TGTGCTAGTGCGGGGCGGCTATACAATGAGCAGTTCTTC
CASAGRLYNEQFF
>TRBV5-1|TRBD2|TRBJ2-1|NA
TGCGCCAGCAGCTTGAAGGGACTAGCCGGTATCGTTGAGCAGTTCTTC
CASSLKGLAGIVEQFF
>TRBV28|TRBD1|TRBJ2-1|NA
TGTGCCAGCAGTGCGCGAGGGGGCGGTGAGCAGTTCTTC
CASSARGGGEQFF
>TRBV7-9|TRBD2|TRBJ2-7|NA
TGTGCCAGCAGCTCTAGCGGGAGCTACGAGCAGTACTTC
CASSSSGSYEQYF
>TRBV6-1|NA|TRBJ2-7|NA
TGTGCCAGCAGTTCTCAGGGCTACGAGCAGTACTTC
CASSSQGYEQYF
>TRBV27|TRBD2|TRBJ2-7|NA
TGTGCCAGCAGATATAGCGGGACTGTCAAAGAGCAGTACTTC
CASRYSGTVKEQYF
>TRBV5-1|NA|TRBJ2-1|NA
TGCGCCAGCAGCTTGCTCAATACTGGGAAGGTTCTTAATGAGCAGTTCTTC
CASSLLNTGKVLNEQFF
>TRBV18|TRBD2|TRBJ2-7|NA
TGTGCCAGCTCACCCGGGACTAGCGGTATTTACGAGCAGTACTTC
CASSPGTSGIYEQYF
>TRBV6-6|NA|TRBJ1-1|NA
TGTGCCAGCAGTTACCTATCGGATATGAACACTGAAGCTTTCTTT
CASSYLSDMNTEAFF
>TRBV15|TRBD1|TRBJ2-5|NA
TGTGCCACCAGCGTAGACCGATCCGGGACAGTAAGGTCCCACTTC
CATSVDRSGTVRSHF
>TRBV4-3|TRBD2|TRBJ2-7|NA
TGCGCCAGCAGCCAGTGGACTAGCGGGAGCTCCTACGAGCAGTACTTC
CASSQWTSGSSYEQYF
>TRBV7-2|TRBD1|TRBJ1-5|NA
TGTGCCAGCAGCTCTGGGACAGAAAGCTTCAATCAGCCCCAGCATTTT
CASSSGTESFNQPQHF
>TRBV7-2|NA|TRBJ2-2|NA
TGTGCCAGCAGCCCGGGGCTAGGTATTAGCACCGGGGAGCTGTTTTTT
CASSPGLGISTGELFF
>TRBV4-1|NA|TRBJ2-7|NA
TGCGCCAGCAGCCAAGCCGGGACAGAGCAGTACTTC
CASSQAGTEQYF
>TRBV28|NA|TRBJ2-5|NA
TGTGCCAGCAGCAGTAGACTCCAAGAGACCCAGTACTTC
CASSSRLQETQYF